The present entry profiles one T cell receptor beta chain with its context. The table came from immunoSEQ multiplex PCR; TCRdb's copy has only in-frame clones and leaves some out. Among approximately 99,000 clones listed, approximately 90% were seen once. This CDR3 has 16 residues. V was pared by 0 bases and J by 0 bases, with 11 bases between. Germline V gene lookup returns CDR1 SGDLS and CDR2 YYNGEE. The sample is drawn from a study of T cell changes during pregnancy in multiple sclerosis. The starting material was peripheral blood, obtained in the second trimester of pregnancy. The receptor's source is a female donor in good health, enrolled as a control in a pregnancy study. The chain recombines TRBV9 with TRBJ2-3, with D possibly matching TRBD2 (5 bases). CDR3 sequence (DNA): TGTGCCAGCAGCGTAGAAAGCGGAACTAGCACAGATACGCAGTATTTT. As protein: CASSVESGTSTDTQYF.